These 6 T cell receptor beta chains were all obtained from the same sample, sequenced in a study of kidney transplant recipient with SARS-CoV-2 infection (dated by TCRdb to the early 2020s). Data came from an Illumina MiSeq. TCRdb applied fastp at Q25 and MiXCR to the public reads, then kept only in-frame beta chains. Entries that share a CDR3 protein sequence are merged under the most common genes and DNA. The sample table holds 200,000 to 300,000 distinct CDR3 sequences, of which 29% were seen once. The ten biggest clones cover around 6.8% of the sample. Read against the paper, the sample's time point label means: pre-pandemic baseline sample and day 111 after first positive SARS-CoV-2 test. Specimen: a blood sample, collected at baseline and on day 111 from a kidney transplant recipient. The receptors were sampled from a male patient between 25 and 39 years old who had COVID-19 and was a kidney transplant recipient. Some T cells may be donor cells from the graft after a transplant.

This clonotype was seen many times. The chain links TRBV2 to TRBJ1-5; D is uncertain. CDR1 is SNHLY and CDR2 is FYNNEI in the germline V gene. There are 13 residues in the CDR3. Trimming removed 4 bases from V and 7 bases from J, with 11 bases in between. The CDR3 DNA reads TGTGCCAGCAGTGGGGAGGCTGGGCAGCCCCAGCATTTT. It is translated as CASSGEAGQPQHF.

As concerns this clonotype: A single base separates this from a much larger clone, so it may be a read error. The V and J genes are TRBV15 and TRBJ1-2; D unresolved. Trimming cost V 4 bases and J 4 bases, with 22 bases left between them. Germline loops: CDR1 LNHNV, CDR2 YYDKDF (reference sequence). The CDR3 has 17 residues. CDR3 residues: CATSTMSRCGKTYGYTF. The CDR3 region has the DNA TGTGCCACCAGCACAATGTCAAGGTGTGGAAAGACCTATGGCTACACCTTC.

This clonotype was counted ten times or more. The chain joins TRBV7-9 to TRBJ2-7, with D possibly being TRBD1 (8 bases). Between the trimmed V and J ends, which lost 5 bases and 2 bases, there was a span of 31 bases. Germline CDR1 and CDR2: SEHNR and FQNEAQ (reference sequence). The CDR3 sequence is 20 residues long. The CDR3 region is CASSPTTGTYRGGKPYEQYF. CDR3 bases: TGTGCCAGCAGCCCAACAACGGGCACCTACAGGGGGGGAAAACCCTACGAGCAGTACTTC.

This clonotype was recorded at least ten times. The chain couples TRBV5-5 to TRBJ1-2; no definite D call. Trimming took 7 bases from V and 4 from J, leaving 23 bases between them. Germline V gene data show CDR1 as SGHKS and CDR2 as YYEKEE (reference sequence). CDR3 length equals 16 residues. As DNA, the CDR3 is TGTGCCAGCTCCATGATTGTCTCGCGAAAGACCTATGGCTACACCTTC. Protein product: CASSMIVSRKTYGYTF.

This clonotype was picked up many times. The chain is built from TRBV3-1 and TRBJ1-2; no clear D. Germline CDR1 reads LGHDT; CDR2 reads YNNKEL (reference sequence). The CDR3 covers 17 residues. With 5 bases removed from V and 4 bases from J, the gap between germline ends came to 23 bases. CDR3 sequence (DNA): TGTGCCAGCAGCGAACGATTCACCCTTCGAAAGACCTATGGCTACACCTTC. Protein sequence: CASSERFTLRKTYGYTF.

This clonotype was detected many times. The V gene is TRBV8-2, the J gene TRBJ1-2. TRBV8-2 constitutes a pseudogene. The CDR3 has 16 residues. Here the CDR3 DNA reads TGTGGCAGTTCTTGTGTTGATAGCCGAAAGACCTATGGCTACACCTTC. It translates to CGSSCVDSRKTYGYTF.